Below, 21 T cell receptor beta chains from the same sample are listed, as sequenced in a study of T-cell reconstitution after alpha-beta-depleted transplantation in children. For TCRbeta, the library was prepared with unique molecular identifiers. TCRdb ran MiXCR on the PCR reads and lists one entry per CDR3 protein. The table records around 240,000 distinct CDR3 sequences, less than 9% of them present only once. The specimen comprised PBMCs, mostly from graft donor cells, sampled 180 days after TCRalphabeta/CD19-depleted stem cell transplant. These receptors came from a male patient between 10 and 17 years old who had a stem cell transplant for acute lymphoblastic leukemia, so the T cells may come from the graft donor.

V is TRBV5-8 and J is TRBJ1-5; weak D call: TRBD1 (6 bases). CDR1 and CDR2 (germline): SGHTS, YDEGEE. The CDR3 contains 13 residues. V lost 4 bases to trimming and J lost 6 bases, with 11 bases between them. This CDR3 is CASSPRGVQPQHF. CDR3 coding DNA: TGTGCCAGCAGCCCCAGGGGAGTTCAGCCCCAGCATTTT.

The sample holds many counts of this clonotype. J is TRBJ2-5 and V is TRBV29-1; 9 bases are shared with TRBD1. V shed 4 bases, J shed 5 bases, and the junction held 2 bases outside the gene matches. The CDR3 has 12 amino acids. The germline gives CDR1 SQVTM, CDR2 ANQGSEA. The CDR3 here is CSVAQGAETQYF. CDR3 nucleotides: TGCAGCGTTGCACAGGGGGCGGAGACCCAGTACTTC.

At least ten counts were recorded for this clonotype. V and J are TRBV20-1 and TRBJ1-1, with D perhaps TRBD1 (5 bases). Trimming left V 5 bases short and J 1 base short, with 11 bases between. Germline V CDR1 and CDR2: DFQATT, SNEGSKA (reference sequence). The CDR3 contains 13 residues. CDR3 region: CSAGNDRNTEAFF. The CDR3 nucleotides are TGCAGTGCTGGGAATGACAGGAACACTGAAGCTTTCTTT.

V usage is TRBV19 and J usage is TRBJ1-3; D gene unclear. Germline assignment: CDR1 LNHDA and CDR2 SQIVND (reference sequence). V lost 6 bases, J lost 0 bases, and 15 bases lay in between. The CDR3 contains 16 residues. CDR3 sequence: CASRSFRDPSGNTIYF. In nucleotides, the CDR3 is TGTGCCAGTAGATCCTTCCGGGATCCCTCTGGAAACACCATATATTTT.

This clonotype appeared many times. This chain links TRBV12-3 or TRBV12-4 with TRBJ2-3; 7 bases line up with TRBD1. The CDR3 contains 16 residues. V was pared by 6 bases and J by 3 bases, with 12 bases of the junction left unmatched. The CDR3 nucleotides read TGTGCCAGCAGCCGCCGGGACAGACTGGAGACAGATACGCAGTATTTT. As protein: CASSRRDRLETDTQYF.

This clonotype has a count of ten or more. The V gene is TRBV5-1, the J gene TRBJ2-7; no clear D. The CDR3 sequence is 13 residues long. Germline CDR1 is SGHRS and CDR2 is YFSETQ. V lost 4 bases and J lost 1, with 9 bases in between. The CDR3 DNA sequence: TGCGCCAGCAGCCCATTGAGTTCCTACGAGCAGTACTTC. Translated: CASSPLSSYEQYF.

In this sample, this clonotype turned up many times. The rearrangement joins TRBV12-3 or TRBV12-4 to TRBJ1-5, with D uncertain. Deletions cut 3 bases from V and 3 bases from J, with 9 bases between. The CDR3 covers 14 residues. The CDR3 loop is CASSLATYNQPQHF. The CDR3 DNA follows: TGTGCCAGCAGTTTGGCCACTTACAATCAGCCCCAGCATTTT.

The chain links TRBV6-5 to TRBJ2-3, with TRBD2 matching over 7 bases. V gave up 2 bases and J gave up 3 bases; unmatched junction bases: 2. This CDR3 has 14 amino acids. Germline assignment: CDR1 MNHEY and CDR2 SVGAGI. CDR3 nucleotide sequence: TGTGCCAGCAGTTACAGGCGGGGGACAGATACGCAGTATTTT. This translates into CASSYRRGTDTQYF.

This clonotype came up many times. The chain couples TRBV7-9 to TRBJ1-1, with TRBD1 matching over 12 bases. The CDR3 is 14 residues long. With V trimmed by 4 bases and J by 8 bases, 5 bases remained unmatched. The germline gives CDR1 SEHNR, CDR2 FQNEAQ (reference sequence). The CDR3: CASSSRDRGLEAFF. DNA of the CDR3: TGTGCCAGCAGCTCCCGGGACAGGGGGCTCGAAGCTTTCTTT.

The CDR3 protein is CASSGGTGGELAGPYNEQFF. CDR3 nucleotides: TGTGCCAGCAGCGGAGGGACAGGGGGGGAACTAGCGGGGCCCTACAATGAGCAGTTCTTC. The rearrangement uses TRBV11-1 and TRBJ2-1; the D gene is possibly TRBD1 (11 bases). V lost 5 bases to trimming and J lost 2 bases, with 28 bases between them. The CDR3 is 20 amino acids. Germline V gene data show CDR1 as SGHAT and CDR2 as FQDESV (reference sequence).

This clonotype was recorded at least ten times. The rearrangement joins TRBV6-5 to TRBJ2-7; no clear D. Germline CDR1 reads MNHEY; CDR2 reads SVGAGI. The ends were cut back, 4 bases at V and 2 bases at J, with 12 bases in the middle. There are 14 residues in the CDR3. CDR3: CASSLDGTPYEQYF. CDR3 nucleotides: TGTGCCAGCAGTTTGGACGGAACTCCCTACGAGCAGTACTTC.

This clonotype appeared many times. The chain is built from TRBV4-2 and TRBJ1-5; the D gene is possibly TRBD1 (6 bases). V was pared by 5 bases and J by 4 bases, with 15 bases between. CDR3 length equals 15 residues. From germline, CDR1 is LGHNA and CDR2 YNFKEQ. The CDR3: CASSNLFQGNQPQHF. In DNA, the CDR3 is TGTGCCAGCAGCAACTTATTTCAGGGGAATCAGCCCCAGCATTTT.

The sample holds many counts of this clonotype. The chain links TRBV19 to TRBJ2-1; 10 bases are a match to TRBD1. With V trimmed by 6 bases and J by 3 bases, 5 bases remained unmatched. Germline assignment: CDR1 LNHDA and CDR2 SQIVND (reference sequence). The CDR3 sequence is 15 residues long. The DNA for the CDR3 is TGTGCCAGTAGCCCCGGGACAGGGGACTACAATGAGCAGTTCTTC. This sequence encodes CASSPGTGDYNEQFF.

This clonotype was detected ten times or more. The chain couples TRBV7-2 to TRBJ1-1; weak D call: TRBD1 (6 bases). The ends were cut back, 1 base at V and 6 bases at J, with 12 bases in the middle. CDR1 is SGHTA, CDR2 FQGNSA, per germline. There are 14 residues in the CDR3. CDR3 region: CASSLDLGGAEAFF. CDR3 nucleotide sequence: TGTGCCAGCAGCTTAGATTTGGGGGGCGCTGAAGCTTTCTTT.

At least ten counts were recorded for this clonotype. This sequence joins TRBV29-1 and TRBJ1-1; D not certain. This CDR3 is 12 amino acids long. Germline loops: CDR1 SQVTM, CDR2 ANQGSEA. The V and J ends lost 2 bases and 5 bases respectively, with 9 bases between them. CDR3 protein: CSVESPGTEAFF. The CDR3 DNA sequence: TGCAGCGTTGAATCCCCGGGGACTGAAGCTTTCTTT. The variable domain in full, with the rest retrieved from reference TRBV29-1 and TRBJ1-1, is SAVISQKPSRDICQRGTSLTIQCQVDSQVTMMFWYRQQPGQSLTLIATANQGSEATYESGFVIDKFPISRPNLTFSTLTVSNMSPEDSSIYLCSVESPGTEAFFGQGTRLTVV.

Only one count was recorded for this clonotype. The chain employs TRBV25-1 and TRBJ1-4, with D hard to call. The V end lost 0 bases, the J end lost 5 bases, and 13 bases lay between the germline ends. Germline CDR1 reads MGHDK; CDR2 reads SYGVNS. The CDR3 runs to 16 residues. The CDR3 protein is CASSEYRAGGNEKLFF. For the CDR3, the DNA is TGTGCCAGCAGTGAATATCGGGCAGGCGGAAATGAAAAACTGTTTTTT.

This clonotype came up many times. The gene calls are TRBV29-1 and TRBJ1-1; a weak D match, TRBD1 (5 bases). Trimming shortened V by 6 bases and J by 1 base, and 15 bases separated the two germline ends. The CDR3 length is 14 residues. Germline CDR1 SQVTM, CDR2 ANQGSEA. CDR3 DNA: TGCAGCGTCAAGATATGGGGGGAGAACACTGAAGCTTTCTTT. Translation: CSVKIWGENTEAFF.

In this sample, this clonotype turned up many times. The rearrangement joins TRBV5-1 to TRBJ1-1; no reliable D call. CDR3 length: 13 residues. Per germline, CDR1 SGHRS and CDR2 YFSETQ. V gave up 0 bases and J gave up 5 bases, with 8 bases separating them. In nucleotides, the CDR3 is TGCGCCAGCAGCTTGGATGTAAGGACTGAAGCTTTCTTT. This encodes CASSLDVRTEAFF.

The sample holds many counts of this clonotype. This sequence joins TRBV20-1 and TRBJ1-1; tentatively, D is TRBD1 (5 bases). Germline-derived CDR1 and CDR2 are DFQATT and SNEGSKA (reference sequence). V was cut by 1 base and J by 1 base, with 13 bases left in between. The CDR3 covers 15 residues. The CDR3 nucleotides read TGCAGTGCTAGAGGGAGGGACCGAGAGAACACTGAAGCTTTCTTT. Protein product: CSARGRDRENTEAFF.

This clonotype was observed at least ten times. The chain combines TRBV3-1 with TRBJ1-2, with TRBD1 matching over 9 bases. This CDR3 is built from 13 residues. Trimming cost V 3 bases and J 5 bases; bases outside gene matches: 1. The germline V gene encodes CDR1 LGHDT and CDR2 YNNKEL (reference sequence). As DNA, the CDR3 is TGTGCCAGCAGCCACGACAGGGGGTATGGCTACACCTTC. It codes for CASSHDRGYGYTF.

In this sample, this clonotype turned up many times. The chain's CDR3 is CASSYGLPNTGELFF. CDR3 DNA: TGTGCCAGCAGCTACGGACTTCCAAACACCGGGGAGCTGTTTTTT. V gene TRBV7-8 combines with J gene TRBJ2-2; weak D call: TRBD2 (5 bases). The CDR3 is 15 amino acids. Trimming removed 4 bases from V and 2 bases from J, with 11 bases in between. Germline-derived CDR1 and CDR2 are SGHVS and FQNEAQ.